The clone carrying this T cell receptor beta chain was seen repeatedly, ten times or more. Its antigen remains unknown. This sample was included in a study of T-cell reconstitution after alpha-beta-depleted transplantation in children. The study's findings and limits: A year post-transplant, T-cell counts and diversity derived mostly from newly produced T cells. The study reportedly traced alpha-beta T cells about two months after transplant to several hundred expanded graft clones. Surviving recipient T cells and thymic progenitors accounted for the high day-60 TCRbeta diversity observed in some patients.

Unique molecular identifiers were used in preparing the TCRbeta library. Each CDR3 protein gets one entry after TCRdb re-called the PCR reads with MiXCR. Of more than 200,000 distinct CDR3 sequences listed, about 23% were seen once; the top ten hold 2.6%. The sequence came from a girl aged 2 to 9 with Fanconi anemia, due to receive a stem cell transplant. Material: PBMCs, obtained before TCRalphabeta/CD19-depleted stem cell transplant.

DNA for the CDR3: TGCAGCGTTTCAGGGGTTGCAGGGTATGAAGGTGGGACAGATACGCAGTATTTT. Protein: CSVSGVAGYEGGTDTQYF. The V gene is TRBV29-1, the J gene TRBJ2-3; a weak D match, TRBD1 (6 bases). Per germline, CDR1 SQVTM and CDR2 ANQGSEA. Trimming took off 5 bases at V and 3 bases at J, with 27 bases between the two ends. The CDR3 extends over 18 amino acids.